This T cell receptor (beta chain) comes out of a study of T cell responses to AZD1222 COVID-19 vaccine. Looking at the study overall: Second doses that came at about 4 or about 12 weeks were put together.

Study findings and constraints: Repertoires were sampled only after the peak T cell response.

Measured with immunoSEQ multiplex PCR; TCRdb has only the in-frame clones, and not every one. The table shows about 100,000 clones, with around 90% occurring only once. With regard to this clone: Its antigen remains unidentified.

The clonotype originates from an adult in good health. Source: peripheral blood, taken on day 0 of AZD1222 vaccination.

CDR3 DNA sequence: TGTGCCAGCAGCCAAGATTCGAACGAGCAGTACTTC. As protein: CASSQDSNEQYF. The chain couples TRBV3-1 (or the pseudogene TRBV3-2) to TRBJ2-7; D is unclear. Deletions cut 0 bases from V and 5 bases from J, with 5 bases between. The CDR3 is made up of 12 amino acids. Germline lookup yields CDR1 LGHDT and CDR2 YNNKEL (reference sequence).